This record looks at one T cell receptor beta chain sequence and its context. Distinct nucleotide sequences in the sample also encode this CDR3. Methods used by the authors: By means of reference gene primer amplification, nucleated cell counts were estimated. Generated by immunoSEQ multiplex PCR, the TCRdb table keeps only in-frame clones and is missing some. Clone size and V and J calls were adopted from that table, with D and trimming inferred from the DNA. The sample includes about 140,000 clones, 65% to 80% of them seen just once. The data belong to a study of blood T cell repertoires in COVID-19. Study-wide context: The study drew acute and convalescent COVID-19 samples from the United States, Italy and Spain. Sources were T cells, B-cell-depleted T cells, or PBMCs; the material itself was cDNA or gDNA.

The CDR3 runs to 14 residues. V shed 1 base and J shed 5 bases, with 9 bases lying between them. Per the germline V gene, CDR1 is MNHNS and CDR2 is SASEGT. The sequence was obtained from a woman aged 60-75 years with acute or convalescent COVID-19. This rearrangement joins TRBV6-1 to TRBJ1-5; weak D call: TRBD1 (5 bases). The sequenced sample consisted of peripheral blood. Here the CDR3 reads CASSEGGNDQPQHF. DNA for the CDR3: TGTGCCAGCAGTGAAGGGGGCAATGATCAGCCCCAGCATTTT.